This T cell receptor beta chain comes out of a study of tumor-infiltrating lymphocytes in primary liver carcinoma (dated by TCRdb to the late 2010s). Regarding the study in general: A few patients with histopathologically diagnosed primary liver carcinoma underwent surgical resection in China between late 2015 and March 2016. Hepatocellular carcinoma (four) or combined HCC and intrahepatic cholangiocarcinoma (one) was present in the five patients, who were three men and two women aged 30 to 69 years. The five patients had tumors staged T1-T3 N0M0, with maximum diameters ranging from roughly 4.2 to 10 cm. Each sample produced roughly 3.65 to 7.13 million productive TCRbeta reads, and read depth showed no significant difference between tissue types. Across five regions of each liver tumor, along with adjacent normal tissue and blood, the study brought together TCRbeta repertoire sequencing, expression microarrays and whole-exome sequencing. A total of 35 or so specimens from 5 patients underwent TCRbeta repertoire sequencing, comprising 25 or so tumor regions, 5 adjacent noncancerous liver tissues and 5 peripheral blood samples. Technical replicate repertoires showed high reproducibility, with mean shared-clone rates around 0.91 and correlation coefficients above 0.95. Here is what the overall study found, with its caveats: Comparison of CD4+ and CD8+ T cell repertoires was precluded by the use of bulk unsorted samples. Because sequencing covered only the TCR beta chain and unpaired alpha chains were not captured, true repertoire diversity is likely underestimated. A significantly larger repertoire fraction was made up by the top 250 clones in tumors than in blood (p = 0.039). The study included only five patients, and the authors note findings should be validated in a larger study. Repertoire overlap was found to be higher between tumor regions (mean roughly 35%) than between tumor-adjacent (roughly 17%) or tumor-blood (around 14%) pairs, consistent with antigen-driven expansion.

Counted from cysteine to phenylalanine, this CDR3 has 13 amino acids. The only DNA kept is the CDR3, 39 bases in frame from the first base. CDR1 and CDR2 were assigned from the germline V gene (reference sequence) as SGHKS and YYEKEE. Comment on this clonotype: Which antigen it targets is not known. A read error may account for a junction end that differs from germline.

RNA from unsorted whole blood was extracted with TRIzol reagent, and germline DNA was obtained with the DNeasy Blood & Tissue kit. Patients had chronic HBV infection and were treatment-naive at sampling. Before surgery, four milliliters of peripheral blood were drawn into K2EDTA tubes. Using a constant-region primer and ProtoScript II reverse transcriptase, TCRbeta-specific cDNA was reverse-transcribed from 500 to 650 ng total RNA. The TCRbeta libraries were prepared through three rounds of nested multiplex PCR following a slightly modified ARM-PCR procedure. The first two PCR rounds used multiplex TRBV1-TRBV30 forward primers with a Cbeta reverse primer, each for about 10 cycles. Sample barcodes and Illumina adapters were added in a final 25-cycle PCR using Deep VentR polymerase. Before sequencing, amplicons of 200-500 bp were purified from gel using a QIAquick gel extraction kit. TCRbeta amplicons were sequenced on an Illumina HiSeq 2500 with 250-bp paired-end reads. The study's own analysis went as follows. Quality trimming of reads was performed with Trimmomatic v0.33, and paired reads were merged with FLASH v1.2.11 so that full CDR3 sequences could be recovered. MiGEC v1.2.1b assigned V, D and J germline segments to the rearranged TCRbeta sequences. VDJtools v1.0.0 computed clonotype statistics and Shannon-Wiener diversity indices. Except for diversity analysis, only the 250 most abundant clonotypes of each sample were used in subsequent analyses to reduce sampling bias. The public reads were reanalyzed by TCRdb: fastp trimming at Q25, MiXCR alignment, in-frame beta chains only. CDR3 protein duplicates are merged, each entry listing the most common genes and DNA. The V and J calls and clone size come from TCRdb's table, not from the authors' own analysis. In this sample the table shows 300,000 to 350,000 distinct CDR3 sequences, approximately 58% of which occur a single time. The ten largest clones add up to more than 15% of the sample.

The chain employs TRBV5-5 and TRBJ1-1; the D gene cannot be named for sure. The receptor's source is a woman in her twenties or thirties with primary liver carcinoma and hepatitis B virus infection. The sample comprised peripheral blood. CDR3 reads: CARSFGLNTEAFF. The DNA sequence follows: TGTGCCAGGAGCTTCGGGCTGAACACTGAAGCTTTCTTT.